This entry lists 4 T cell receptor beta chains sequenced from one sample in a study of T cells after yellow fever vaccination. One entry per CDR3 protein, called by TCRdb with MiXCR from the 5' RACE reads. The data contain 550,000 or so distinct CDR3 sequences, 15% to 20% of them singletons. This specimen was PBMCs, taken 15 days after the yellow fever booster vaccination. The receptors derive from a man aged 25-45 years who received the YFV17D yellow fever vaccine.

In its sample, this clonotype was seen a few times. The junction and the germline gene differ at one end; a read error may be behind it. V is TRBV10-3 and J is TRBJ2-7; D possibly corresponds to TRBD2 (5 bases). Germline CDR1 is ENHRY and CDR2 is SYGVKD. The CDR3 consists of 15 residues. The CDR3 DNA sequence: TGTGCCATCCGTGAGGGCCCCACATCTTCCGACGAGCAGTACTTC. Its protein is CAIREGPTSSDEQYF.

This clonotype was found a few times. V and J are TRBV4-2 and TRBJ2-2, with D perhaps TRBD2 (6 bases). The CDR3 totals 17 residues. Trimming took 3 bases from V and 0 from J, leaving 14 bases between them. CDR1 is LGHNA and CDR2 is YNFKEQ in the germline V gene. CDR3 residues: CASSQGGSLSNTGELFF. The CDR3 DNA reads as TGTGCCAGCAGCCAGGGAGGAAGCCTGTCGAACACCGGGGAGCTGTTTTTT.

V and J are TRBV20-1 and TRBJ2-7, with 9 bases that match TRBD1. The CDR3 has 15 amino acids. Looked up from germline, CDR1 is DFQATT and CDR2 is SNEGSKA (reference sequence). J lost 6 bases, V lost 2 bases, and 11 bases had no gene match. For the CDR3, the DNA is TGCAGTGCTAGACTGACAGGGGGATCCCTTGGCGAGCAGTACTTC. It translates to CSARLTGGSLGEQYF.

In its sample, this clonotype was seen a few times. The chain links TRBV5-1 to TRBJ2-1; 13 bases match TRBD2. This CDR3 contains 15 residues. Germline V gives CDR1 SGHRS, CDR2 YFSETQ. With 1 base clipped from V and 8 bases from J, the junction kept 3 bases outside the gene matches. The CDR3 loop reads CASSLTSGRGYEQFF. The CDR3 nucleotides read TGCGCCAGCAGCTTGACTAGCGGGAGGGGGTATGAGCAGTTCTTC.